This T cell receptor beta chain is drawn from a study of CD8+ T cells in alopecia areata. As to treatment: oral pan-JAK inhibitor, 5-10 mg twice daily. Following RNA extraction, reverse transcription yielded cDNA that acted as the sequencing template. The method was immunoSEQ multiplex PCR; TCRdb's version includes in-frame clones alone and lacks a portion of them. The data contain more than 100,000 clones, 70% to 90% of them singletons. CDR3 length: 16 amino acids. Trimming shortened V by 5 bases and J by 1 base, and 18 bases separated the two germline ends. CDR1 and CDR2 (germline): SEHNR, FQNEAQ (reference sequence).

The chain recombines TRBV7-9 with TRBJ2-7; TRBD1 is a possible D gene (6 bases). The specimen was CD8+ T cells sorted from blood, collected around week 31, from a patient treated with tofacitinib. The sequence came from a human donor with alopecia areata. The CDR3 region is CASSPLVTGSSYEQYF. As DNA, the CDR3 is TGTGCCAGCAGCCCTCTCGTGACAGGCTCATCCTACGAGCAGTACTTC.